One sample yielded the 32 T cell receptor beta chains listed below, sequenced in a study of T cells in Graves' hyperthyroidism and ophthalmopathy. The CDR3 regions of TCR beta were amplified from RNA transcripts. The study used the HTBI primer set for a first-round RT-PCR of the TCR CDR3. Each CDR3 protein is one row after TCRdb ran MiXCR on the multiplex PCR reads. Of a few hundred thousand distinct CDR3 sequences detected, 14% to 15% appear once; the ten largest clones hold less than 15%. The material sequenced was blood. Receptor source: a woman aged 40-49 years with Graves' hyperthyroidism that later progressed to Graves' ophthalmopathy.

The chain couples TRBV4-1 to TRBJ2-2; 7 bases map to TRBD2. This CDR3 comprises 17 residues. Trimming removed 1 base from V and 4 bases from J; junction bases left unmatched: 9. Germline assignment: CDR1 MGHRA and CDR2 YSYEKL. The CDR3 nucleotides are TGCGCCAGCAGCCAAGTTGGACTAGTCTCCGTCACCGGGGAGCTGTTTTTT. It specifies CASSQVGLVSVTGELFF.

The sample holds a few counts of this clonotype. The chain's CDR3 is CASSQEVGPVETQYF. The CDR3 DNA sequence: TGTGCCAGCAGCCAAGAGGTTGGCCCTGTGGAGACCCAGTACTTC. This chain connects TRBV14 to TRBJ2-5; D not resolved. V lost 0 bases, J lost 5 bases, and 13 bases lay in between. The CDR3 has 15 amino acids. Germline loops: CDR1 SGHDN, CDR2 FVKESK.

Remarks on this clonotype: This clone may be a read error of a much larger clone one base away. V and J are TRBV27 and TRBJ2-7; D possibly corresponds to TRBD1 (5 bases). This CDR3 has 12 residues. V was trimmed by 2 bases and J by 6 bases, leaving 8 bases between them. The germline gives CDR1 MNHEY, CDR2 SMNVEV (reference sequence). CDR3 nucleotide sequence: TGTGCCAGCAGTTTAAGGGGAATCGAGCAGTACTTC. Its protein is CASSLRGIEQYF.

Ten or more counts support this clonotype. V gene TRBV3-1 combines with J gene TRBJ2-7, with D possibly matching TRBD1 (6 bases). The V gene lost 0 bases and the J gene lost 9 bases, with 18 bases spanning the gap. CDR3 length equals 15 residues. The germline V gene has CDR1 LGHDT and CDR2 YNNKEL (reference sequence). CDR3 sequence: CASSQESVGTRGQYF. CDR3 bases: TGTGCCAGCAGCCAAGAGTCGGTCGGGACCAGGGGGCAGTACTTC.

At least ten counts were recorded for this clonotype. The chain is built from TRBV28 and TRBJ2-4; D ambiguous. The CDR3 runs to 15 residues. The germline V gene has CDR1 MDHEN and CDR2 SYDVKM. The V end lost 2 bases, the J end lost 4 bases, and 12 bases lay between the germline ends. CDR3: CASSLGSGPKNIQYF. In DNA form, the CDR3 reads TGTGCCAGCAGTTTAGGTTCCGGGCCTAAAAACATTCAGTACTTC.

Ten or more counts support this clonotype. The rearrangement links TRBV28 to TRBJ2-7; tentatively, D is TRBD1 or TRBD2 (5 bases each). V lost 3 bases, J lost 3 bases, and 15 bases lay in between. This CDR3 has 15 residues. CDR1 and CDR2 from the germline V gene are MDHEN and SYDVKM. This chain's CDR3 is CASSLFGPGLYEQYF. CDR3 DNA: TGTGCCAGCAGTTTGTTTGGCCCGGGGCTCTACGAGCAGTACTTC. The full variable domain, its missing parts supplied by reference TRBV28 and TRBJ2-7, is DVKVTQSSRYLVKRTGEKVFLECVQDMDHENMFWYRQDPGLGLRLIYFSYDVKMKEKGDIPEGYSVSREKKERFSLILESASTNQTSMYLCASSLFGPGLYEQYFGPGTRLTVT.

This clonotype has a count of ten or more. The rearrangement joins TRBV5-1 to TRBJ2-1; D call uncertain. The V end was cut by 5 bases, the J end by 2 bases, with 8 bases between. The CDR3 loop spans 13 amino acids. CDR1 and CDR2 from the germline V gene are SGHRS and YFSETQ. The CDR3: CASRARPYNEQFF. The CDR3 DNA reads as TGCGCCAGCAGAGCCCGACCCTACAATGAGCAGTTCTTC.

This clonotype was seen once. This may come from a read error, since a much larger clone is one base off. This chain links TRBV25-1 with TRBJ1-2; D uncertain. Trimming left V 4 bases short and J 4 bases short, with 7 bases between. The CDR3 contains 12 residues. Germline lookup yields CDR1 MGHDK and CDR2 SYGVNS. In DNA form, the CDR3 reads TGTGCCAGCAGTGGGACGGTCTATGGCTACACCTTC. It yields the protein CASSGTVYGYTF.

This chain links TRBV9 with TRBJ2-5; TRBD1 agrees at 7 bases. Germline V gene sequence: CDR1 SGDLS, CDR2 YYNGEE. The V and J ends lost 7 bases and 5 bases, in that order; junction bases with no gene match: 11. The CDR3 covers 14 residues. CDR3 amino acids: CASASPGTAETQYF. The CDR3 DNA follows: TGTGCCAGCGCCTCCCCCGGGACAGCCGAGACCCAGTACTTC.

This clonotype was seen repeatedly, ten times or more. The rearrangement links TRBV5-1 to TRBJ2-3; D gene uncertain. The CDR3 runs 14 residues. Between the trimmed V and J ends, which lost 6 bases and 4 bases, there was a span of 15 bases. Germline CDR1 and CDR2: SGHRS and YFSETQ. CDR3 nucleotides: TGCGCCAGCAACCCCCTTACCGGCTCAGATACGCAGTATTTT. It encodes CASNPLTGSDTQYF.

This clonotype showed up many times. The chain has TRBV7-9 and TRBJ2-1; D gene ambiguous. Trimming took off 6 bases at V and 5 bases at J, with 5 bases between the two ends. Germline CDR1 reads SEHNR; CDR2 reads FQNEAQ (reference sequence). This CDR3 is built from 11 residues. CDR3 sequence: CASSQNNEQFF. CDR3 DNA sequence: TGTGCCAGCAGTCAGAACAATGAGCAGTTCTTC. Full variable domain (missing parts from reference TRBV7-9 and TRBJ2-1): DTGVSQNPRHKITKRGQNVTFRCDPISEHNRLYWYRQTLGQGPEFLTYFQNEAQLEKSRLLSDRFSAERPKGSFSTLEIQRTEQGDSAMYLCASSQNNEQFFGPGTRLTVL.

The sample holds many counts of this clonotype. This rearrangement joins TRBV18 to TRBJ1-3; D not certain. Germline values: CDR1 KGHSH, CDR2 LQKENI. V lost 2 bases and J 0 bases, leaving 14 bases between the germline ends. This CDR3 is 17 amino acids long. The CDR3 protein is CASSPVGRMGSGNTIYF. Written as DNA, the CDR3 is TGTGCCAGCTCACCAGTCGGAAGGATGGGCTCTGGAAACACCATATATTTT.

The chain employs TRBV27 and TRBJ2-2; possible D gene TRBD2, 5 bases. The V end lost 5 bases, the J end lost 7 bases, and 11 bases lay between the germline ends. CDR1 is MNHEY and CDR2 is SMNVEV in the germline V gene (reference sequence). The CDR3 has 13 amino acids. CDR3 sequence reads: CASSPGLDGELFF. The CDR3 DNA reads as TGTGCCAGCAGTCCCGGACTGGACGGGGAGCTGTTTTTT.

V is TRBV28 and J is TRBJ2-3; 10 bases agree with TRBD2. V lost 5 bases to trimming and J lost 5 bases; unmatched junction nucleotides: 10. The CDR3 has 16 amino acids. Germline CDR1 is MDHEN and CDR2 is SYDVKM. Here the CDR3 reads CASSLDSSGRVDTQYF. The CDR3 nucleotides are TGTGCCAGCAGTCTTGACTCAAGCGGGAGGGTAGATACGCAGTATTTT. The variable domain in full, with the rest retrieved from reference TRBV28 and TRBJ2-3, is DVKVTQSSRYLVKRTGEKVFLECVQDMDHENMFWYRQDPGLGLRLIYFSYDVKMKEKGDIPEGYSVSREKKERFSLILESASTNQTSMYLCASSLDSSGRVDTQYFGPGTRLTVL.

Ten or more counts support this clonotype. The genes are TRBV27 and TRBJ2-1, with 9 bases that match TRBD1. Losses at the gene ends were 1 base for V and 5 bases for J; bases not matched to a gene: 3. CDR1 and CDR2 (germline): MNHEY, SMNVEV (reference sequence). CDR3 length: 15 residues. CDR3 sequence reads: CASSLWDRVHNEQFF. As DNA, the CDR3 is TGTGCCAGCAGTTTATGGGACAGGGTACACAATGAGCAGTTCTTC.

This clonotype was found a few times. The gene calls are TRBV5-8 and TRBJ2-1; 10 nucleotides match TRBD2. Per germline, CDR1 SGHTS and CDR2 YDEGEE. The CDR3 totals 15 residues. The trim removed 1 base at V and 6 bases at J, leaving 4 bases unmatched. The CDR3 sequence: CASSLSGRAGNEQFF. DNA of the CDR3: TGTGCCAGCAGCTTGAGCGGGAGGGCCGGCAATGAGCAGTTCTTC.

Of note for this clonotype: A read error may explain this, as a much larger clone is one base away. This chain joins TRBV9 and TRBJ2-3; TRBD1 is a possible D gene (6 bases). Germline V lookup: CDR1 SGDLS, CDR2 YYNGEE. The CDR3 is 14 amino acids. The CDR3 loop is CASSIRQDTDTQSF. DNA of the CDR3: TGTGCCAGCAGCATTCGACAGGACACAGATACGCAGTCTTTT.

This clonotype was counted a few times. The chain is built from TRBV11-3 and TRBJ2-7; 10 nucleotides align to TRBD1. The CDR3 is made up of 13 amino acids. Germline CDR1 reads SGHNT; CDR2 reads YENEEA. Germline trimming cut 5 bases from V and 5 bases from J; bases unmatched to any gene: 3. The CDR3 is CASSPGTGDEQYF. CDR3 sequence (DNA): TGTGCCAGCAGCCCCGGGACAGGGGACGAGCAGTACTTC.

This clonotype has a handful of counts. V usage is TRBV12-3 or TRBV12-4 and J usage is TRBJ2-2; 9 nucleotides align to TRBD1. The CDR3 consists of 12 residues. V gave up 5 bases and J gave up 17 bases; unmatched junction bases: 9. CDR3 nucleotide sequence: TGTGCCAGCAGTCTCCGGGACAGGGCGGCATTTTTT. Translated: CASSLRDRAAFF.

In this sample, this clonotype turned up many times. The chain is built from TRBV6-2 or TRBV6-3 and TRBJ2-3; D possibly corresponds to TRBD2 (5 bases). Germline-derived CDR1 and CDR2 are MNHEY and SVGEGT. The CDR3 is made up of 15 amino acids. Deletions cut 4 bases from V and 3 bases from J, with 14 bases between. The CDR3 reads CASSSSPWTTDTQYF. The CDR3 nucleotides read TGTGCCAGCAGTTCCTCCCCCTGGACTACAGATACGCAGTATTTT.

To note about this clonotype: Just one base apart from a much larger clone, this may be a read error. This chain links TRBV30 with TRBJ1-6, with D possibly being TRBD1 (5 bases). The germline V gene has CDR1 GTSNPN and CDR2 SVGIG (reference sequence). This CDR3 is built from 17 residues. CDR3 sequence (DNA): TGTGCCTGGAGTTTGCGGGGACGTCCGGTAAAGACATCACCCATCCACTTT. Protein: CAWSLRGRPVKTSPIHF.

This clonotype was seen only a few times. V usage is TRBV6-5 and J usage is TRBJ1-2; no clear D. Trimming took off 2 bases at V and 0 bases at J, with 13 bases between the two ends. CDR1 is MNHEY and CDR2 is SVGAGI in the germline V gene. This CDR3 region has 16 residues. CDR3 region: CASSYTETPSNYGYTF. The CDR3 DNA is TGTGCCAGCAGTTACACCGAGACGCCTTCTAACTATGGCTACACCTTC.

The sample holds many counts of this clonotype. The chain uses TRBV6-1 and TRBJ2-7; D is ambiguous. Trimming took off 8 bases at V and 0 bases at J, with 14 bases between the two ends. The CDR3 covers 14 residues. Germline-derived CDR1 and CDR2 are MNHNS and SASEGT. The CDR3 region is CASSFTDLSYEQYF. In nucleotides, the CDR3 is TGTGCCAGCTCGTTCACAGACCTCTCCTACGAGCAGTACTTC.

The sample holds many counts of this clonotype. The chain carries TRBV28 and TRBJ1-6; D gene unclear. CDR1 and CDR2 (germline): MDHEN, SYDVKM. CDR3 size: 15 residues. Trimming left V 5 bases short and J 8 bases short, with 16 bases between. This CDR3 reads CASSPIGTLDSPLHF. CDR3 DNA sequence: TGTGCCAGCAGTCCCATCGGTACGTTGGATTCACCCCTCCACTTT.

The V and J genes are TRBV19 and TRBJ2-1; D might be TRBD2 (5 bases). The V gene lost 5 bases and the J gene lost 6 bases, with 23 bases spanning the gap. There are 17 residues in the CDR3. From germline, CDR1 is LNHDA and CDR2 SQIVND (reference sequence). This chain's CDR3 is CASSVKTGEGPSNEQFF. CDR3 coding DNA: TGTGCCAGTAGTGTCAAAACCGGGGAAGGCCCCTCCAATGAGCAGTTCTTC. Using reference TRBV19 and TRBJ2-1 for the parts outside the CDR3, the full variable domain is DGGITQSPKYLFRKEGQNVTLSCEQNLNHDAMYWYRQDPGQGLRLIYYSQIVNDFQKGDIAEGYSVSREKKESFPLTVTSAQKNPTAFYLCASSVKTGEGPSNEQFFGPGTRLTVL.

This clonotype was seen only a few times. The rearrangement links TRBV27 to TRBJ1-4; no firm D call. The CDR3 is made up of 11 amino acids. The germline V gene has CDR1 MNHEY and CDR2 SMNVEV (reference sequence). Between the trimmed V and J ends, which lost 6 bases and 6 bases, there was a span of 5 bases. CDR3 region: CASRPHEKLFF. Here the CDR3 DNA reads TGTGCCAGCAGACCCCATGAAAAACTGTTTTTT.

This clonotype appeared many times. V usage is TRBV11-2 and J usage is TRBJ1-2; D is ambiguous. V dropped 5 bases and J dropped 1 base, with 11 bases sitting between them. Germline CDR1 SGHAT, CDR2 FQNNGV. The CDR3 covers 14 residues. CDR3 protein: CASSATVFNYGYTF. The CDR3 DNA reads as TGTGCCAGCAGCGCGACCGTGTTTAACTATGGCTACACCTTC.

This clonotype was seen ten or more times. The chain carries TRBV15 and TRBJ1-5; D possibly corresponds to TRBD1 (5 bases). Germline loops: CDR1 LNHNV, CDR2 YYDKDF (reference sequence). Trimming removed 8 bases from V and 4 bases from J, with 18 bases in between. The CDR3 loop spans 15 amino acids. CDR3 sequence (DNA): TGTGCCACCGCGGGGGATGGGGGTGGAAATCAGCCCCAGCATTTT. Translating it yields CATAGDGGGNQPQHF.

The chain has TRBV28 and TRBJ1-3, with TRBD1 matching 7 bases. Trimming at V came to 3 bases and at J to 3 bases, leaving 5 bases not matched to a gene. Germline V lookup: CDR1 MDHEN, CDR2 SYDVKM. The CDR3 sequence is 15 residues long. This CDR3 reads CASSLVDRHGNTIYF. In DNA, the CDR3 is TGTGCCAGCAGTTTGGTGGACAGGCATGGAAACACCATATATTTT.

This clonotype was counted many times. The chain is built from TRBV27 and TRBJ1-1, with D possibly being TRBD1 (5 bases). V was shortened by 2 bases and J by 4 bases, with 11 bases between the two germline ends. The CDR3 extends over 14 amino acids. Looked up from germline, CDR1 is MNHEY and CDR2 is SMNVEV (reference sequence). The DNA for the CDR3 is TGTGCCAGCAGTTTAGTTTTGGGGGGCACTGAAGCTTTCTTT. Protein sequence: CASSLVLGGTEAFF.

This clonotype came up many times. Germline and junction disagree at one end, which may indicate a read error. V usage is TRBV4-1 and J usage is TRBJ1-4; 8 bases are shared with TRBD1. Germline V gene data show CDR1 as MGHRA and CDR2 as YSYEKL. The CDR3 contains 14 residues. The CDR3, as DNA: TGTGCCAGCAGTTCCGGGACAGGAGATGAAAAACTGTTTTTT. Encoded protein: CASSSGTGDEKLFF.

This clonotype was picked up a small number of times. The chain combines TRBV7-2 with TRBJ2-7, with 16 bases identical to TRBD2. CDR1 and CDR2 (germline): SGHTA, FQGNSA. The CDR3 runs 17 residues. V shed 4 bases, J shed 4 bases, and the junction held 7 bases outside the gene matches. The CDR3 reads CASSSPGLAGGLYEQYF. CDR3 coding DNA: TGTGCCAGCAGCTCTCCGGGACTAGCGGGAGGGTTGTACGAGCAGTACTTC.